This T cell receptor beta chain was recorded in a study of blood T cell repertoires in COVID-19. As for the study in general: Spain, Italy and the United States supplied samples that represented acute and convalescent COVID-19.

The CDR3 extends over 16 amino acids. Trimming shortened V by 6 bases and J by 4 bases, and 21 bases separated the two germline ends. CDR1 and CDR2 (germline): MDHEN, SYDVKM. TCRdb keeps only in-frame clones here, not all; method: immunoSEQ multiplex PCR. The sample lists approximately 300,000 clones, approximately 83% occurring once. The sequenced sample consisted of peripheral blood. The sequence came from a person aged 70 to 85 with COVID-19, enrolled during active disease. The chain combines TRBV28 with TRBJ1-2; the D gene is possibly TRBD1 (6 bases). The CDR3 DNA reads as TGTGCCAGCAGGATGGCAGGGGAGTTATTAGGCTATGGCTACACCTTC. Encoded protein: CASRMAGELLGYGYTF.